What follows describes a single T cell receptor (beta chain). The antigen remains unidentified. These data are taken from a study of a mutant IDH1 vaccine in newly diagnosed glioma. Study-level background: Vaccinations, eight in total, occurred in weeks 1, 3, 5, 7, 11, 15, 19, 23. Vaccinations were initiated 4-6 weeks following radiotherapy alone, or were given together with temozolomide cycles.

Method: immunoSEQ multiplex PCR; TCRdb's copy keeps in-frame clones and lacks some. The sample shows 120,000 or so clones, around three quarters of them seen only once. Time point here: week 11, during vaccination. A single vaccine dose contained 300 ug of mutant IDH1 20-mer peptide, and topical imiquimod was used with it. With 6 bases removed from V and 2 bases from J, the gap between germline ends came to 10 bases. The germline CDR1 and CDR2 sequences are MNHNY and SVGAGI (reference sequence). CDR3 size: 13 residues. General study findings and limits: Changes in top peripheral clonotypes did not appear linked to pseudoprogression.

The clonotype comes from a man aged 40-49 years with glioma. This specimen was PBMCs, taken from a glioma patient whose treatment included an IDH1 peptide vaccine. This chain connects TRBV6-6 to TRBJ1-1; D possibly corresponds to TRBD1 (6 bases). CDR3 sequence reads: CASRVRGNTEAFF. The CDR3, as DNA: TGTGCCAGCAGGGTCAGGGGAAACACTGAAGCTTTCTTT.